The clone carrying this TCR beta chain was detected once. Its antigen is still unknown. Amplification used 60 Vbeta primers and 13 Jbeta primers. Using immunoSEQ multiplex PCR, the repertoire was profiled, and TCRdb retains in-frame clones only, with some absent. Among about 140,000 clones listed, about three fifths were seen once. Donors were nominally healthy when sampled, though unrecorded immune exposures were likely. This entry belongs to a study of cytomegalovirus exposure and HLA in healthy donors. Study details: Findings of an earlier analysis included roughly 110 million unique TCR beta sequences from 170 million or so T cells. Whole-study results and caveats: Differences between HLA loci emerged in a later analysis of TCR association rates, with DRB1 most and HLA-C fewest.

Germline CDR1 is SEHNR and CDR2 is FQNEAQ (reference sequence). CDR3 length: 14 amino acids. V shed 1 base and J 7 bases; nucleotides not matched to a gene: 3. Sequenced material: PBMCs. This chain connects TRBV7-9 to TRBJ1-5; 8 bases fit TRBD1. This TCR was recovered from a male donor in good health and CMV-seronegative. CDR3 nucleotides: TGTGCCAGCAGCTTAGGGGCAGGGGGCCAGCCCCAGCATTTT. This codes for CASSLGAGGQPQHF.